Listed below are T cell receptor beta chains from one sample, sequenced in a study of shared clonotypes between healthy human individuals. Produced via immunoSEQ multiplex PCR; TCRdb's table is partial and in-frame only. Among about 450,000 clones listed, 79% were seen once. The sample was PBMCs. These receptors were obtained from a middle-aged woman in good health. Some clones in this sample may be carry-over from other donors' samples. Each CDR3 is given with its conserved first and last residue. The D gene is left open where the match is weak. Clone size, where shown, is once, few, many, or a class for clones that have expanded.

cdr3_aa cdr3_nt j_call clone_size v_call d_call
CASSGTGARGFF TGTGCCAGCAGCGGGACAGGCGCCCGAGGGTTCTTT TRBJ1-1 NA TRBV7-8 TRBD1
CASSHRDGQETQYF TGTGCCAGCAGCCACCGCGACGGGCAAGAGACCCAGTACTTC TRBJ2-5 NA TRBV14 NA
CASSRLRAGGRTYEQYF TGTGCCAGCAGCAGACTTAGAGCGGGAGGACGTACCTACGAGCAGTACTTC TRBJ2-7 NA TRBV27 TRBD2
CASRDDRGNSNQPQHF TGTGCCAGCAGGGATGACAGGGGCAATAGCAATCAGCCCCAGCATTTT TRBJ1-5 many TRBV2 TRBD1
CATSREEEIYEQYF TGTGCCACCAGCAGAGAGGAGGAAATCTACGAGCAGTACTTC TRBJ2-7 many TRBV15 NA
CASALRVRAYGYTF TGTGCCAGCGCCCTCAGGGTTAGGGCCTATGGCTACACCTTC TRBJ1-2 NA TRBV28 NA
CASSLLAVGPGVPDTQYF TGTGCCAGCAGCTTACTTGCGGTGGGGCCAGGGGTTCCAGATACGCAGTATTTT TRBJ2-3 NA TRBV11-3 NA
CASSLEPTPSYEQYF TGTGCCAGCAGCTTAGAACCTACTCCCTCCTACGAGCAGTACTTC TRBJ2-7 NA TRBV7-8 NA
CATSKTLTAQFSYEQYF TGTGCCACCAGCAAAACATTAACTGCCCAATTCTCCTACGAGCAGTACTTC TRBJ2-7 NA TRBV15 NA
CASSGQGRNPGYTF TGTGCCAGCAGCGGACAGGGGCGAAACCCTGGCTACACCTTC TRBJ1-2 few TRBV6-1 TRBD1
CASSSAGISYNEQFF TGTGCCAGCAGCTCGGCCGGGATCTCCTACAATGAGCAGTTCTTC TRBJ2-1 many TRBV11-2 NA
CATRGTGDGYTF TGCGCCACTCGCGGGACAGGCGATGGCTACACCTTC TRBJ1-2 NA TRBV5-1 TRBD1
CASSLGGSNYGYTF TGTGCCAGCAGCTTAGGAGGGTCAAACTATGGCTACACCTTC TRBJ1-2 once TRBV7-2 NA
CASSYSGYWNTGELFF TGTGCCAGCAGTTACTCTGGGTATTGGAACACCGGGGAGCTGTTTTTT TRBJ2-2 NA TRBV6-5 NA
CASSPLRDSRNEQFF TGTGCCAGCTCACCACTTCGGGACTCACGCAATGAGCAGTTCTTC TRBJ2-1 NA TRBV18 NA
CASSSRWQGGEKLFF TGTGCCAGCAGCTCCCGGTGGCAGGGGGGTGAAAAACTGTTTTTT TRBJ1-4 NA TRBV7-9 TRBD1
CASSGTTTISEKLFF TGTGCCAGTAGCGGCACGACGACGATATCTGAAAAACTGTTTTTT TRBJ1-4 NA TRBV19 NA
CAWRGGLGLGETQYF TGTGCCTGGAGGGGGGGACTAGGTTTGGGAGAGACCCAGTACTTC TRBJ2-5 NA TRBV30 TRBD2
CASSLQRRNQPQHF TGTGCCAGCAGTTTGCAGAGGAGGAATCAGCCCCAGCATTTT TRBJ1-5 NA TRBV27 NA
CASSQAKTSGSSDTQYF TGTGCCAGCAGCCAAGCCAAAACTAGCGGGAGTTCAGATACGCAGTATTTT TRBJ2-3 NA TRBV4-2 TRBD2
CASSLFMRGGYTF TGTGCCAGCAGTTTATTCATGAGGGGTGGCTACACCTTC TRBJ1-2 NA TRBV28 NA
CASSLDLLAGAGGETQYF TGCGCCAGCAGCTTGGATCTACTAGCGGGAGCAGGCGGGGAGACCCAGTACTTC TRBJ2-5 NA TRBV5-1 TRBD2
CASSPGQMEPYGYTF TGTGCCAGCAGCCCGGGACAGATGGAGCCCTATGGCTACACCTTC TRBJ1-2 NA TRBV7-6 TRBD1
CASSLGDRGGYTF TGTGCCAGCAGCTTAGGGGACAGGGGAGGCTACACCTTC TRBJ1-2 NA TRBV7-9 TRBD1
CAWTQGGTGDYEQYF TGTGCCTGGACCCAAGGGGGGACAGGGGATTACGAGCAGTACTTC TRBJ2-7 NA TRBV30 TRBD1
CASSYNPTDTQYF TGTGCCAGCAGTTACAACCCTACAGATACGCAGTATTTT TRBJ2-3 NA TRBV6-5 NA
CASSVEAGSADTQYF TGTGCCAGCAGTGTCGAAGCGGGAAGTGCAGATACGCAGTATTTT TRBJ2-3 NA TRBV6-4 TRBD2
CASRGLAGLGEQYF TGTGCCAGCAGAGGACTAGCCGGACTTGGCGAGCAGTACTTC TRBJ2-7 NA TRBV5-6 TRBD2
CASTLGLAVRYNEQFF TGTGCCAGCACCCTAGGACTAGCCGTACGCTACAATGAGCAGTTCTTC TRBJ2-1 NA TRBV6-6 TRBD2
CASSQLTGNTGELFF TGCGCCAGCAGCCAACTAACTGGGAACACCGGGGAGCTGTTTTTT TRBJ2-2 NA TRBV4-1 NA
CASSLFGQGNEQYF TGCGCCAGCAGCTTGTTCGGACAGGGTAACGAGCAGTACTTC TRBJ2-7 NA TRBV5-1 TRBD1
CASSLLAGEVEQYF TGTGCCAGCAGTTTACTAGCGGGAGAAGTCGAGCAGTACTTC TRBJ2-7 few TRBV28 TRBD2
CSVGHAQTYEQYF TGCAGCGTCGGACACGCTCAGACCTACGAGCAGTACTTC TRBJ2-7 NA TRBV29-1 NA
CASSPSSTGLTGELFF TGTGCCAGCTCACCTTCATCGACAGGACTCACCGGGGAGCTGTTTTTT TRBJ2-2 NA TRBV18 NA
CATSREGMGLARGYEQYF TGTGCCACCAGCAGAGAAGGGATGGGACTAGCTCGGGGCTACGAGCAGTACTTC TRBJ2-7 NA TRBV15 TRBD2
CASSLVARETQYF TGTGCCAGCAGCTTAGTCGCTAGGGAGACCCAGTACTTC TRBJ2-5 once TRBV7-2 NA
CASNPAGGLTYEQYF TGTGCCAGCAATCCAGCGGGAGGACTGACATACGAGCAGTACTTC TRBJ2-7 many TRBV6-1 TRBD2
CASLYRAGGYEQYF TGTGCCAGCTTATACCGGGCCGGAGGGTACGAGCAGTACTTC TRBJ2-7 NA TRBV28 NA
CASHLDRGIDTQYF TGTGCCAGCCATTTGGACAGGGGGATAGATACGCAGTATTTT TRBJ2-3 NA TRBV6-1 TRBD1
CASSLYGGPTETQYF TGTGCCAGCAGCCTCTACGGGGGCCCAACGGAGACCCAGTACTTC TRBJ2-5 once TRBV14 NA
CASRSEMGAYEQYF TGTGCCAGCAGAAGCGAGATGGGGGCCTATGAGCAGTACTTC TRBJ2-7 NA TRBV27 NA
CASRGGGYEQYF TGTGCCAGTAGAGGCGGTGGCTACGAGCAGTACTTC TRBJ2-7 NA TRBV19 NA
CASSRTGGTGELFF TGTGCCAGCTCCAGGACAGGGGGCACCGGGGAGCTGTTTTTT TRBJ2-2 once TRBV18 TRBD1
CAWKGGRGAYEKLFF TGTGCCTGGAAAGGGGGCAGGGGCGCATATGAAAAACTGTTTTTT TRBJ1-4 NA TRBV30 TRBD1
CASSVWGGDGTDTQYF TGTGCCAGTAGTGTATGGGGGGGAGATGGCACAGATACGCAGTATTTT TRBJ2-3 NA TRBV19 TRBD2